Listed below are T cell receptor beta chains from one sample, sequenced in a study of T cells in localized non-small cell lung cancer. Data came from immunoSEQ multiplex PCR; TCRdb stores just in-frame clones and leaves some out. Among 35,000 to 40,000 clones listed, 70% to 90% were seen once. The starting material was peripheral blood, obtained before any cancer treatment. The receptors come from a man aged 35 to 69 with stage I lung adenocarcinoma. Both conserved end residues are part of each CDR3. Fields, in order: clone size, V gene, D gene, CDR3 length, J gene, CDR3 protein, CDR3 DNA. D genes are given only for firm matches. Clone size appears in some rows only: once, few, many, or a class for an expanded clone.

size: -; V: TRBV19; D: -; length: 12; J: TRBJ1-6; CDR3: CASSYRDSPLHF; DNA: TGTGCCAGTAGTTACAGGGATTCACCCCTCCACTTT
size: once; V: TRBV27; D: -; length: 13; J: TRBJ2-5; CDR3: CASSFGDGETQYF; DNA: TGTGCCAGCAGTTTTGGCGACGGGGAGACCCAGTACTTC
size: -; V: TRBV4-1; D: -; length: 15; J: TRBJ1-5; CDR3: CASSHQPGVNQPQHF; DNA: TGCGCCAGCAGCCACCAACCCGGGGTCAATCAGCCCCAGCATTTT
size: -; V: TRBV6-6; D: TRBD2; length: 14; J: TRBJ2-5; CDR3: CASRPSGSQETQYF; DNA: TGTGCCAGCAGGCCTAGCGGGAGCCAAGAGACCCAGTACTTC
size: -; V: TRBV21-1; D: -; length: 15; J: TRBJ1-5; CDR3: CASSKEGRYGQPQHF; DNA: TGTGCCAGCAGCAAAGAAGGCAGGTACGGTCAGCCCCAGCATTTT
size: once; V: TRBV19; D: -; length: 15; J: TRBJ1-3; CDR3: CASSMDSNSGNTIYF; DNA: TGTGCCAGTAGTATGGACAGTAACTCTGGAAACACCATATATTTT
size: -; V: TRBV4-1; D: -; length: 17; J: TRBJ2-6; CDR3: CASSQREGAAGANVLTF; DNA: TGCGCCAGCAGCCAACGGGAGGGGGCGGCTGGGGCCAACGTCCTGACTTTC
size: -; V: TRBV28; D: TRBD1; length: 14; J: TRBJ1-2; CDR3: CASSLSGDRDGYTF; DNA: TGTGCCAGCAGTTTATCAGGGGACAGGGATGGCTACACCTTC
size: -; V: TRBV7-3; D: TRBD2; length: 16; J: TRBJ2-1; CDR3: CASSLDSGTTYNEQFF; DNA: TGTGCCAGCAGCTTAGACTCCGGGACTACTTACAATGAGCAGTTCTTC
size: -; V: TRBV27; D: -; length: 16; J: TRBJ2-1; CDR3: CASSLSFVSSYNEQFF; DNA: TGTGCCAGCAGTTTATCCTTCGTAAGCTCCTACAATGAGCAGTTCTTC
size: few; V: TRBV5-1; D: -; length: 13; J: TRBJ1-1; CDR3: CASRQGSGTEAFF; DNA: TGCGCCAGCAGACAGGGATCGGGCACTGAAGCTTTCTTT
size: once; V: TRBV11-2; D: -; length: 16; J: TRBJ2-1; CDR3: CASSLVVAASYNEQFF; DNA: TGTGCCAGCAGCTTAGTAGTAGCAGCATCCTACAATGAGCAGTTCTTC
size: -; V: TRBV19; D: TRBD1; length: 14; J: TRBJ2-2; CDR3: CATTDRPNTGELFF; DNA: TGTGCCACCACGGACAGGCCGAACACCGGGGAGCTGTTTTTT
size: once; V: TRBV5-1; D: -; length: 13; J: TRBJ2-1; CDR3: CASSLGGPNEQFF; DNA: TGCGCCAGCAGCTTGGGAGGCCCCAATGAGCAGTTCTTC
size: few; V: TRBV13; D: TRBD2; length: 11; J: TRBJ2-1; CDR3: CASSSAGVQFF; DNA: TGTGCCAGCAGCTCGGCGGGAGTACAGTTCTTC
size: -; V: TRBV11-2; D: TRBD2; length: 14; J: TRBJ2-2; CDR3: CASSGLASTGELFF; DNA: TGTGCCAGCAGTGGACTAGCGAGCACCGGGGAGCTGTTTTTT
size: -; V: TRBV19; D: TRBD2; length: 17; J: TRBJ2-1; CDR3: CASTSTSGRAYSNEQFF; DNA: TGTGCCAGTACCTCGACTAGCGGGAGGGCCTACTCCAATGAGCAGTTCTTC
size: -; V: TRBV19; D: -; length: 13; J: TRBJ1-1; CDR3: CASKRGMDTEAFF; DNA: TGTGCCAGTAAAAGGGGTATGGACACTGAAGCTTTCTTT
size: -; V: TRBV5-6; D: -; length: 15; J: TRBJ2-5; CDR3: CASSFPGSGQETQYF; DNA: TGTGCCAGCAGCTTTCCGGGGTCTGGGCAAGAGACCCAGTACTTC
size: -; V: TRBV5-6; D: -; length: 11; J: TRBJ2-1; CDR3: CASSSGGAPFF; DNA: TGTGCCAGCAGCTCCGGAGGAGCCCCGTTCTTC
size: -; V: TRBV7-9; D: TRBD2; length: 15; J: TRBJ2-3; CDR3: CASSSGLAATDTQYF; DNA: TGTGCCAGCAGCTCTGGACTAGCGGCCACAGATACGCAGTATTTT
size: -; V: TRBV11-3; D: TRBD2; length: 13; J: TRBJ2-1; CDR3: CASSLAGGNEQFF; DNA: TGTGCCAGCAGCTTGGCGGGAGGTAATGAGCAGTTCTTC
size: -; V: TRBV27; D: TRBD1; length: 17; J: TRBJ2-7; CDR3: CASIPHLGTGGIYEQYF; DNA: TGTGCCAGCATCCCTCACCTCGGAACAGGGGGCATTTACGAGCAGTACTTC
size: once; V: TRBV6-5; D: -; length: 11; J: TRBJ2-7; CDR3: CASSSYNEQYF; DNA: TGTGCCAGCAGTTCCTACAACGAGCAGTACTTC
size: -; V: TRBV27; D: TRBD1; length: 15; J: TRBJ2-7; CDR3: CASSFGTGSSYEQYF; DNA: TGTGCCAGCAGTTTTGGGACAGGCTCCTCCTACGAGCAGTACTTC
size: -; V: TRBV7-9; D: TRBD2; length: 14; J: TRBJ2-3; CDR3: CASSPGLAGDTQYF; DNA: TGTGCCAGCAGCCCGGGACTAGCGGGAGATACGCAGTATTTT
size: -; V: TRBV7-2; D: TRBD2; length: 15; J: TRBJ2-7; CDR3: CASSTRLAGGGEQYF; DNA: TGTGCCAGCAGCACCCGACTAGCGGGGGGTGGGGAGCAGTACTTC
size: -; V: TRBV7-7; D: TRBD1; length: 15; J: TRBJ2-2; CDR3: CASSPSGTATGELFF; DNA: TGTGCTAGCAGCCCCTCCGGGACAGCCACCGGGGAGCTGTTTTTT
size: -; V: TRBV11-2; D: -; length: 13; J: TRBJ2-7; CDR3: CASSLETAAWQYF; DNA: TGTGCCAGCAGCTTAGAGACAGCCGCGTGGCAGTACTTC
size: -; V: TRBV5-6; D: -; length: 15; J: TRBJ2-5; CDR3: CASSRLLGSQETQYF; DNA: TGTGCCAGCAGCCGACTCCTAGGATCCCAAGAGACCCAGTACTTC
size: -; V: TRBV27; D: TRBD1; length: 17; J: TRBJ2-2; CDR3: CASSPATGPANTGELFF; DNA: TGTGCCAGCAGTCCCGCGACAGGGCCCGCGAACACCGGGGAGCTGTTTTTT
size: -; V: TRBV28; D: TRBD1; length: 15; J: TRBJ1-1; CDR3: CASTTGTGGNTEAFF; DNA: TGTGCCAGCACAACCGGGACAGGGGGCAACACTGAAGCTTTCTTT
size: -; V: TRBV7-9; D: TRBD1; length: 18; J: TRBJ2-5; CDR3: CASSLVGRGTKYQETQYF; DNA: TGTGCCAGCAGCTTAGTGGGCAGGGGGACCAAGTACCAAGAGACCCAGTACTTC